This TCR beta chain was recorded in a study of blood T cell repertoires in COVID-19. V lost 5 bases, J lost 7 bases, and 23 bases lay in between. This CDR3 region has 16 residues. Germline loops: CDR1 LGHDT, CDR2 YNNKEL (reference sequence). TCRdb's table, derived via immunoSEQ multiplex PCR, lists solely in-frame clones and lacks some. Of about 330,000 clones listed, 92% were seen once; the top ten hold approximately 18%. Sequencing input: PBMCs or T cells enriched from blood (not recorded which). The receptor comes from a woman aged 30 to 39 who had recovered from COVID-19. The chain recombines TRBV3-1 (or the pseudogene TRBV3-2) with TRBJ1-1; unclear D gene. The CDR3 bases are TGTGCCAGCAGCTCATCGCTCCGGGAGATGGGCCATGAAGCTTTCTTT. Protein product: CASSSSLREMGHEAFF.